This T cell receptor beta chain was observed in a study of blood T cells in healthy people across ages (dated by TCRdb to between 2014 and 2017). For the wider study: In model experiments, template switching captured roughly one uniquely barcoded TCR beta cDNA molecule for every two T cells. To track age-related changes in TCR beta repertoire diversity, the study relied on deep sequencing normalized with unique cDNA molecular identifiers. Donors were grouped into four age groups: young (average approximately 15 years), middle-aged (39), aged (around 60) and long-lived (approximately 75). The study analyzed two additional independent replicas of 1 million unique cDNA reads from the same blood draw for two donors, one aged 18 to 29 and one aged 80 or older.

Library preparation was by 5' RACE. Sequencing used an Illumina HiSeq 2500. A second roughly 7 to 11 cycle PCR used a sample-barcoded 5' primer and a J-beta primer mix. Each TCR beta cDNA molecule received a unique molecular identifier from a template-switch 5' adaptor carrying 12 random nucleotides. At least 2.5 million CDR3-containing paired-end reads were obtained from each sample. The Mint cDNA synthesis kit, primed by a TRBC-specific oligonucleotide, was used to synthesize first-strand cDNA from all RNA. Following uracil-DNA glycosylase treatment, a first 18-cycle PCR with universal primers M1SS and BC2_uni_R was performed on all cDNA. Concerning the study's data processing: Each sample was normalized by randomly selecting 1 million high-quality reads, each carrying a distinct molecular identifier. Instead of being binned into consensus sequences, reads that shared molecular identifiers were thrown out. MiTCR, set to a Q25 quality threshold and the strictest error-elimination algorithm, was used for CDR3 identification, clonotype clustering and error correction. A nonparametric unseen species model with Euler transformation was used to estimate lower-bound total TCR beta diversity. Through fastp at Q25 and MiXCR, TCRdb rebuilt clones from the public reads, retaining in-frame beta chains. Entries that share a CDR3 protein sequence are merged under the most common genes and DNA. TCRdb, rather than the study authors, made the V and J calls. The sample table contains approximately 780,000 distinct CDR3 sequences; only one count was recorded for roughly 24% of them. The top ten clonotypes cover 2.5% to 3.5% of the sample.

Donors were 40 or so systemically healthy Caucasian individuals from Russia aged roughly 6 to 90 years. Each donor gave approximately 9.3 milliliters of peripheral blood, collected into EDTA-treated Vacutainer tubes. Ficoll-Paque density-gradient centrifugation was used to isolate PBMCs, with at least 7 million per sample. Trizol reagent was used to extract total RNA from PBMCs, with at least 6 micrograms per sample. Naive CD45RAhigh/CD27high T cell percentages were measured by flow cytometry on a PBMC aliquot from every donor. Findings and caveats that apply to the study as a whole: Observed TCR beta diversity per million T cells fell roughly linearly with age, and a significant reduction was already apparent by age about 38. Compared with the aged group, the long-lived group had more naive CD4+ T cells, fewer expanded clones and increased TCR diversity, a pattern suggesting age selection. The CMV infection status of donors was not known, potentially confounding age-related changes in expanded clonotypes. Bulk unsorted PBMC profiling prevented conclusive comparison of naive and antigen-experienced compartments. A strong correlation was found between observed TCR beta diversity and the percentage of naive T cells measured by flow cytometry. Estimates of total diversity based on one million sequenced T cells were regarded as lower bounds and as underestimates.

With regard to this clonotype: What antigen it recognizes has not been identified. Base qualities are missing; no much larger clone stands one base away.

The sample was also reused in another study, on T cells of mothers and their children. The second paper further reports: Nine systemically healthy Caucasian individuals, comprising three mothers and their six children, were included as donors. cDNA synthesis consumed the entire amount of extracted RNA, loaded at approximately 1.4 ug RNA in each 15 ul reaction. In the second PCR, sample barcodes and 2-4 random nucleotides were introduced via the M1S primer. More than 9 million TCR beta CDR3 reads were obtained from each mother, and several million reads were obtained from each child. TCR recombination output is similarly shaped by thymic selection in related and unrelated pairs, with a minor effect exerted by inherited differences. Normalized repertoire overlap in related mother-child pairs was always slightly higher than in unrelated mother-child pairs, but the difference was never significant. Persistent microchimeric T cell clones were not detected, at a sensitivity of about 100 clones per million clonotypes. The study used deep NGS to compare TCR beta repertoires of mothers and children, seeking features distinguishing related mother-child pairs from unrelated individuals. Mothers averaged roughly 36 +/- 4 years of age and children averaged roughly 12 +/- 4 years. Libraries were sequenced on Illumina HiSeq 2000 with 100+100 nt paired-end reads after adapter ligation with NEBNext reagents. To prevent cross-contamination, the mother and child libraries were prepared a month apart and were sequenced in separate runs. Each donor had between about 450,000 and 2,300,000 distinct TCR beta clonotypes identified. Naive TCR beta clonotypes were estimated from low-frequency clonotypes matched to each donor's FACS-determined naive share, without sorting.

Sequences were obtained from blood. The TCR was taken from a boy aged 5 to 17 in good health.

The CDR3 loop reads CASRPILVVQGGGYGYTF. The bases read TGTGCCAGCAGGCCCATACTGGTCGTCCAGGGAGGAGGCTATGGCTACACCTTC. This receptor chain uses TRBV6-2 or TRBV6-3 and TRBJ1-2; TRBD1 is perhaps the D gene, given 5 matching bases. CDR3 length: 18 amino acids, cysteine to phenylalanine. Of the read, only the CDR3 DNA is kept; its 54 bases are in frame from base 1. Between the V and J ends, shortened by 6 bases and 4 bases respectively, the junction contains 27 bases. The germline V gene provides CDR1 MNHEY and CDR2 SVGEGT.